The entry that follows covers one T cell receptor beta chain sequence. Its antigen remains unidentified. No much larger clone is present one base from it, and per-base qualities are unavailable. The data originate from a study of T-cell reconstitution after alpha-beta-depleted transplantation in children listed by TCRdb under 2016. At the level of the whole study: Using TCR repertoire profiling, the study followed T-cell immune reconstitution in a quantitative way in children after TCRalphabeta/CD19-depleted allogeneic hematopoietic cell transplantation.

Libraries came from PCR. Sequenced on an Illumina HiSeq 2500. Molecular barcoding was employed in the preparation of TCR libraries, with unique molecular identifiers being used to normalize TCRbeta repertoire quantification. TCRdb reran the public reads through fastp at Q25 and MiXCR, keeping productive beta chains. Records with the same CDR3 protein are collapsed into one entry carrying the most frequent genes and DNA. This sample holds some 490,000 distinct CDR3 sequences; about 12% were observed only once. The leading ten clones occupy around 6.1% of the sample. Via the germline V gene (reference sequence), CDR1 is LNHNV and CDR2 YYDKDF. The cysteine opens and the phenylalanine closes a CDR3 of 13 amino acids. Only the CDR3 portion is preserved as DNA: 39 bases, with reading frame beginning at the first base. V lost 8 bases and J lost 2 bases, and the count of bases not matched to a germline gene is 3.

Sequenced here: PBMCs from the stem cell graft donor, sampled from the stem cell graft. This TCR derives from a human donor who donated a stem cell graft to a child with combined immunodeficiency. The chain is encoded by TRBV15 joined to TRBJ2-7, and 10 junction bases match TRBD2. The CDR3 amino acid sequence is: CATRLAGAYEQYF. The DNA sequence is TGTGCCACCCGCCTAGCGGGAGCCTACGAGCAGTACTTC.